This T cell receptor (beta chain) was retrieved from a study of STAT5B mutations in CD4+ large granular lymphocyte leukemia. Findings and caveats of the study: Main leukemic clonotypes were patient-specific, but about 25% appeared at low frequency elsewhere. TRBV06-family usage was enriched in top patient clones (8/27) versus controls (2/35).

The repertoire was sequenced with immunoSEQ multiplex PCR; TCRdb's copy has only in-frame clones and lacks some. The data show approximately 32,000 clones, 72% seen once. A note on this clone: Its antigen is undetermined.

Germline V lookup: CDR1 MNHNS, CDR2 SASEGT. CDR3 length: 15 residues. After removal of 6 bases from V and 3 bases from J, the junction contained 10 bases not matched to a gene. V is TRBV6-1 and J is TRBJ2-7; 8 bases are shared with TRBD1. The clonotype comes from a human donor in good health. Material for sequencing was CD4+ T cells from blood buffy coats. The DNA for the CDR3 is TGTGCCAGCAGCGAGGGGGACAGGTTTATCTACGAGCAGTACTTC. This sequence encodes CASSEGDRFIYEQYF.